This paragraph covers one TCR beta chain sequence. The data derive from a study of blood T cell repertoires in COVID-19. Study-wide background: Material from acute and convalescent COVID-19 was sourced from the United States, Italy and Spain.

The CDR3 spans 16 residues. The V and J ends lost 0 bases and 3 bases, in that order; junction bases with no gene match: 9. Germline CDR1 is GTSNPN and CDR2 is SVGIG (reference sequence). Assay: immunoSEQ multiplex PCR; the TCRdb copy retains only in-frame clones and omits some. Among tens of thousands of clones, around 80% were seen once, and the ten largest hold approximately 15%. The clonotype was recovered from a woman aged 60-70 years with acute or convalescent COVID-19. Sequences were obtained from peripheral blood. This chain links TRBV30 with TRBJ1-2; 8 nucleotides match TRBD1. The CDR3 DNA sequence: TGTGCCTGGAGTGTAGATTGGGCAGGGGGCCACTATGGCTACACCTTC. Encoded protein: CAWSVDWAGGHYGYTF.